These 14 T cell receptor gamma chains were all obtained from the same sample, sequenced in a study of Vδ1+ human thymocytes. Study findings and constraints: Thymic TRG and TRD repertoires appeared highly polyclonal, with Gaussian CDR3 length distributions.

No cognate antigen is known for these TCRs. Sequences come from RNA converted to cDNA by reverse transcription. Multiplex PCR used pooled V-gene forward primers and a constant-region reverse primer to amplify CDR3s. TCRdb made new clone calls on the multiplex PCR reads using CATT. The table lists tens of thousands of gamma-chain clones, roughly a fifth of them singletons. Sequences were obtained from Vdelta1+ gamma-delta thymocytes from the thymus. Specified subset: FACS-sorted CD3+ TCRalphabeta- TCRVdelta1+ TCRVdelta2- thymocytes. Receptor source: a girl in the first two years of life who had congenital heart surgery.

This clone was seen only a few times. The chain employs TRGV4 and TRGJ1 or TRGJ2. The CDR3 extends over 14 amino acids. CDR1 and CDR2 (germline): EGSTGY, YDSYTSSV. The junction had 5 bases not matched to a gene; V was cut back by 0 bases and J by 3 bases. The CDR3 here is CATWDGGLYYKKLF. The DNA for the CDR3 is TGTGCCACCTGGGATGGGGGACTTTATTATAAGAAACTCTTT.

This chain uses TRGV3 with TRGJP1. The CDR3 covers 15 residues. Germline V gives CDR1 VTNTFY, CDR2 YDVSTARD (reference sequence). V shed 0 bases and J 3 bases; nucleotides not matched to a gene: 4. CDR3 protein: CATWDRRPTGWFKIF. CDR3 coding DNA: TGTGCCACCTGGGACAGGCGGCCCACTGGTTGGTTCAAGATATTT.

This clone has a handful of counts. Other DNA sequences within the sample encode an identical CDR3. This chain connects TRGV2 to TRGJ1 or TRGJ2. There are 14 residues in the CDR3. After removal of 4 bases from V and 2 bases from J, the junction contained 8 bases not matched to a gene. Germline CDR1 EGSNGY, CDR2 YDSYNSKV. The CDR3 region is CATWDGPHYYKKLF. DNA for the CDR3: TGTGCCACCTGGGATGGACCCCATTATTATAAGAAACTCTTT.

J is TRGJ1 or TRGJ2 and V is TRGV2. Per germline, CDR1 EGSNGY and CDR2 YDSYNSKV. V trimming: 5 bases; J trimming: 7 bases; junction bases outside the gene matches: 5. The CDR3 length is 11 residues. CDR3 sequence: CATWGKYKKLF. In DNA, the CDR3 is TGTGCCACCTGGGGGAAATATAAGAAACTCTTT.

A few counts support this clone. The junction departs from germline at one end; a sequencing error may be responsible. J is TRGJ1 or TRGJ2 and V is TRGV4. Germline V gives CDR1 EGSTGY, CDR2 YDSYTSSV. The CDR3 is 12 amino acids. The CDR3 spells CATWDGPQAEVF. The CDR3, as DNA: TGTGCCACCTGGGATGGGCCCCAAGCTGAAGTCTTT.

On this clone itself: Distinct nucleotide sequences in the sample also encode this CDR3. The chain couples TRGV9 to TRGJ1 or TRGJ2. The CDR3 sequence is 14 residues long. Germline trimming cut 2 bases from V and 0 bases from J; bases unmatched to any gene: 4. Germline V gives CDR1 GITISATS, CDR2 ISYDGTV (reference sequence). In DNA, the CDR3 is TGTGCCTTGTGGGAGGCACAGAATTATTATAAGAAACTCTTT. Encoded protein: CALWEAQNYYKKLF.

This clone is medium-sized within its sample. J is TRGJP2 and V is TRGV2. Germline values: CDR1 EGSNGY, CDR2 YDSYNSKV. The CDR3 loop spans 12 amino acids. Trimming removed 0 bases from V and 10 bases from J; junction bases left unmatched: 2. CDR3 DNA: TGTGCCACCTGGGACGGGCCTTGGATCAAGACGTTT. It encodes CATWDGPWIKTF.

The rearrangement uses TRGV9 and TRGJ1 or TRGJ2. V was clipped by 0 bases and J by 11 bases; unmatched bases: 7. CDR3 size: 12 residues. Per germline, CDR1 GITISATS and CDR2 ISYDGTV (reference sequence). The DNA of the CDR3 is TGTGCCTTGTGGGAGGTGCAAGGTGAGAAACTCTTT. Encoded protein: CALWEVQGEKLF.

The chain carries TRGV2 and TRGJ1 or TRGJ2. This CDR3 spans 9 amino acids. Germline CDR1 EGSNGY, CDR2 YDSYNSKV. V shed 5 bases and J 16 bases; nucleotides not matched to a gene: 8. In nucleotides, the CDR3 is TGTGCCACCTGGGTCATGTGGCTCTTT. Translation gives CATWVMWLF.

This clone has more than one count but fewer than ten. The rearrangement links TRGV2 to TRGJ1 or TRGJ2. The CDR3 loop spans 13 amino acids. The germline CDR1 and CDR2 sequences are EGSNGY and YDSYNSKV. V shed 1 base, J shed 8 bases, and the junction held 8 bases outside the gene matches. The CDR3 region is CATWDGRMDKKLF. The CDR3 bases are TGTGCCACCTGGGACGGCCGGATGGATAAGAAACTCTTT.

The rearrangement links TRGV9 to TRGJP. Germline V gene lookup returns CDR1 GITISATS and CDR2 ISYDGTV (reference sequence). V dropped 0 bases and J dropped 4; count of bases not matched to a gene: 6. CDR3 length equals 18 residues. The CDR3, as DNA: TGTGCCTTGTGGGAGGTGCCAACTCAAGAGTTGGGCAAAAAAATCAAGGTATTT. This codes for CALWEVPTQELGKKIKVF.

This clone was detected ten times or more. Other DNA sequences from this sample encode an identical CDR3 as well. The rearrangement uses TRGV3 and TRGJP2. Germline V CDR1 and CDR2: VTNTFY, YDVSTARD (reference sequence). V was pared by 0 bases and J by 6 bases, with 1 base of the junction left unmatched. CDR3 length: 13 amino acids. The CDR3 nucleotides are TGTGCCACCTGGGACAGGCGTGATTGGATCAAGACGTTT. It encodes CATWDRRDWIKTF.

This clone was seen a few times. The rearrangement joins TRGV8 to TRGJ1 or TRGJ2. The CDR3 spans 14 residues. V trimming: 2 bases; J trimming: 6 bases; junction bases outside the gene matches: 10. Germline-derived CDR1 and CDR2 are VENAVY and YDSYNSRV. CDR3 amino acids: CATWDKVSSYKKLF. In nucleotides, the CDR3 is TGTGCCACCTGGGATAAGGTTTCCAGTTATAAGAAACTCTTT.

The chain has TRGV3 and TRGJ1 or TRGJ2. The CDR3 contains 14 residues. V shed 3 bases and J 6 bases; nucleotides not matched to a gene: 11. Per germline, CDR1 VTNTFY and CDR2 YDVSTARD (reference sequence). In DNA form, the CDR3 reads TGTGCCACCTGGGACCCTGCATGGGGTTATAAGAAACTCTTT. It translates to CATWDPAWGYKKLF.